The 7 T cell receptor beta chains presented below share a single source sample, sequenced in a study of blood T cells in healthy people across ages. Sample-barcoded 5' priming and a J-beta primer mix drove a second PCR of roughly 7 to 11 cycles. MiXCR was run by TCRdb on the 5' RACE reads, yielding one entry per CDR3 protein. The table lists approximately 730,000 distinct CDR3 sequences, approximately 55% of them singletons. Sequencing input: blood. The receptors were sampled from an elderly man in good health.

This clonotype was detected only a few times. The chain employs TRBV6-2 or TRBV6-3 and TRBJ2-3, with D perhaps given as TRBD1 or TRBD2 (5 bases each). Trimming stripped 6 bases from V and 2 bases from J, with 15 bases between. Germline V CDR1 and CDR2: MNHEY, SVGEGT. The length of the CDR3 is 15 residues. The CDR3 protein is CASRRDGVNTDTQYF. Written as DNA, the CDR3 is TGTGCCAGCAGGAGGGACGGGGTGAACACAGATACGCAGTATTTT.

This clonotype was found a few times. V is TRBV5-1 and J is TRBJ2-7, with 9 bases that match TRBD2. Germline loops: CDR1 SGHRS, CDR2 YFSETQ. Trimming removed 6 bases from V and 5 bases from J; junction bases left unmatched: 12. This CDR3 comprises 15 residues. CDR3 DNA: TGCGCCAGCACCTCGTACCCGTCTAGCGGGAACGAGCAGTACTTC. This gives the protein CASTSYPSSGNEQYF.

The chain joins TRBV4-1 to TRBJ2-7, with 8 bases matching TRBD2. Trimming removed 4 bases from V and 2 bases from J; junction bases left unmatched: 7. Per the germline V gene, CDR1 is MGHRA and CDR2 is YSYEKL. This CDR3 is 15 amino acids long. The CDR3, as DNA: TGCGCCAGCAGCCCCACCTCAGCGGGGGCCTACGAGCAGTACTTC. Protein sequence: CASSPTSAGAYEQYF.

The rearrangement joins TRBV5-6 to TRBJ2-5; D is ambiguous. The V end lost 2 bases, the J end lost 1 base, and 9 bases lay between the germline ends. Germline lookup yields CDR1 SGHDT and CDR2 YYEEEE. The CDR3 contains 14 residues. The CDR3 reads CASSLVPVQETQYF. Written as DNA, the CDR3 is TGTGCCAGCAGCTTAGTGCCGGTCCAAGAGACCCAGTACTTC.

A remark on this clonotype: One end of the junction does not line up with germline, which may come from a read error. V and J are TRBV20-1 and TRBJ2-5, with 7 nucleotides matching TRBD1. From germline, CDR1 is DFQATT and CDR2 SNEGSKA (reference sequence). This CDR3 is built from 15 residues. CDR3 sequence reads: CSAGDATGDLETQYF. CDR3 sequence (DNA): TGCAGTGCTGGAGATGCCACAGGGGATCTGGAGACCCAGTACTTC.

This chain links TRBV20-1 with TRBJ1-1; a possible D gene is TRBD1 (5 bases). Trimming removed 0 bases at V and 11 bases at J, with 13 bases between. CDR1 and CDR2 (germline): DFQATT, SNEGSKA (reference sequence). The CDR3 is 12 residues long. For the CDR3, the DNA is TGCAGTGCTAGAGATCTTGGCAGGGACGCTTTCTTT. Translating it yields CSARDLGRDAFF.

The chain combines TRBV29-1 with TRBJ2-1, with unresolved D. There are 14 residues in the CDR3. Trimming removed 5 bases at V and 6 bases at J, with 17 bases between. Per germline, CDR1 SQVTM and CDR2 ANQGSEA. CDR3: CSVYKVALGNEQFF. The CDR3 DNA reads as TGCAGCGTTTATAAGGTAGCTTTGGGCAATGAGCAGTTCTTC.